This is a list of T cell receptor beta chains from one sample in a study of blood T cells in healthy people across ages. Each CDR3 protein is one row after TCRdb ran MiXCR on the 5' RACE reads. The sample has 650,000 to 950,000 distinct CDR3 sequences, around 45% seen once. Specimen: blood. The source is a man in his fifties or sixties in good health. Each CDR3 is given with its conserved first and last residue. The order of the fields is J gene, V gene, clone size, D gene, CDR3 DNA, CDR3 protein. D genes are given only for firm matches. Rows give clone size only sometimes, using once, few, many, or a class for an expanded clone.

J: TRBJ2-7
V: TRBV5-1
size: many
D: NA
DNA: TGCGCCAGCAGCACGGGACGGTCCTACGAGCAGTACTTC
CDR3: CASSTGRSYEQYF

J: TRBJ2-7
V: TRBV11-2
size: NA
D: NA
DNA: TGTGCCAGCAGCTCCCGTCCGGACGAGCAGTACTTC
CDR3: CASSSRPDEQYF

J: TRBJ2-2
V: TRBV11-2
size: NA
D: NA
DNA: TGTGCCAGCAGCCCAACTCCTAACTCGAACACCGGGGAGCTGTTTTTT
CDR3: CASSPTPNSNTGELFF

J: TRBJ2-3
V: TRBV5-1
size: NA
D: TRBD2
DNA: TGCGCCAGCACCGTTCGGTGGAGCGGGGGGACCATTAGCACAGATACGCAGTATTTT
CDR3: CASTVRWSGGTISTDTQYF

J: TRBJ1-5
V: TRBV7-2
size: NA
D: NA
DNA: TGTGCCGGCAGCTTCCCGAGCAATCAGCCCCAGCATTTT
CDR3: CAGSFPSNQPQHF

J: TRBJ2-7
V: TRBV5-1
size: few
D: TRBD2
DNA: TGCGCCAGCAGGACTAGCGGGGGGTTCAACGAGCAGTACTTC
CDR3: CASRTSGGFNEQYF

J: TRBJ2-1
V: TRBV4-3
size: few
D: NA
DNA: TGCGCCAGCAGCCAAGATCCCTACAATGAGCAGTTCTTC
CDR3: CASSQDPYNEQFF

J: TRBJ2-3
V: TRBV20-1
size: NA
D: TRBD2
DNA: TGCAGTGCTAGGGCGACTAGCGGAACGACTAGCGCAGATACGCAGTATTTT
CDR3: CSARATSGTTSADTQYF

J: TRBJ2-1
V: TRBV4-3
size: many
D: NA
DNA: TGCGCCAGCAGCCAAGATCAACGGTCCTACAATGAGCAGTTCTTC
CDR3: CASSQDQRSYNEQFF

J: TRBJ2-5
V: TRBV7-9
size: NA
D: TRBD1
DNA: TGTGCCAGCAGCCTCCTCGAGTGGGACAGGGGACAAGAGACCCAGTACTTC
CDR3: CASSLLEWDRGQETQYF

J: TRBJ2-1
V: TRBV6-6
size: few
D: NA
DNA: TGTGCCAGCAGTTACGGGGGGGCCTATATGTATGAGCAGTTCTTC
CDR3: CASSYGGAYMYEQFF

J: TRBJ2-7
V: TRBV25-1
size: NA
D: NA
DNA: TGTGCCGGCAGTGACCCAGGGGCGGAGGAGCAGTACTTC
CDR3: CAGSDPGAEEQYF

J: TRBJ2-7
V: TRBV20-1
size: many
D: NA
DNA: TGCAGTGCGAGGAGGGGGGGCCAGTACGAGCAGTACTTC
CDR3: CSARRGGQYEQYF

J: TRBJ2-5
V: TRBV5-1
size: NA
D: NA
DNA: TGCGCCAGCATGCGGTCCCACGAAGAGACCCAGTACTTC
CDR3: CASMRSHEETQYF

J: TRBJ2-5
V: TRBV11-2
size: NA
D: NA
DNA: TGTGCCAGCAGCGTTCTTAAGGGGCAAGAGACCCAGTACTTC
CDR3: CASSVLKGQETQYF

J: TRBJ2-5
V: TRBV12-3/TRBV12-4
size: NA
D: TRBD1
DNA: TGTGCCAGCAGGCCGACAGGGATCGAGACCCAGTACTTC
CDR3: CASRPTGIETQYF

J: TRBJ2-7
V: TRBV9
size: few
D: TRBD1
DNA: TGTGCCAGCAGCCATGCCACAGGGGTAGGGTCCTACGAGCAGTACTTC
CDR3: CASSHATGVGSYEQYF

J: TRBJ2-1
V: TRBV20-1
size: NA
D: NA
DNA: TGCAGTGCTAGAGATAGTATGTTAGGGAATGAGCAGTTCTTC
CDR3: CSARDSMLGNEQFF

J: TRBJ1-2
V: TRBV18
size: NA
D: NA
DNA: TGTGCCAGCTCACCAGACGACCGCTATGGCTACACCTTC
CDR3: CASSPDDRYGYTF

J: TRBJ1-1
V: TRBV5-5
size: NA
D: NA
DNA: TGTGCCAGCAGCTTGGTCTATGGGGAGGGGACTGAAGCTTTCTTT
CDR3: CASSLVYGEGTEAFF

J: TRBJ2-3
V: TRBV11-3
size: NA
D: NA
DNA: TGTGCCAGCAGCGCGGCAGGGGAAGATACGCAGTATTTT
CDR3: CASSAAGEDTQYF

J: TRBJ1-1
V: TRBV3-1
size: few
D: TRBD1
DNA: TGTGCCAGCAGCCAAGAAGGGACAGTAATGAACACTGAAGCTTTCTTT
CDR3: CASSQEGTVMNTEAFF

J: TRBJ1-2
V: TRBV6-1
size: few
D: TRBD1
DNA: TGTGCCAGCAACGAAGGGGGCAAAGATGGCTACACCTTC
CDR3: CASNEGGKDGYTF

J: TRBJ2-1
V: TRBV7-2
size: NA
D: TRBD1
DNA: TGTGCCAGCAGCTCCCCCACGGACAGGGGGCTGAGGGAGACCCAGTTCTTC
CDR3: CASSSPTDRGLRETQFF

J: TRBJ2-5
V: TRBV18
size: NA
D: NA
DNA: TGTGCCAGCTCACTTATGAGGGGAACGCAAGAGACCCAGTACTTC
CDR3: CASSLMRGTQETQYF

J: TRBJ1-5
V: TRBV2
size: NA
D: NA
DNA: TGTGCCAGCAGTGCGCAGGGGCGGGGCGGTCAGCCCCAGCATTTT
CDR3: CASSAQGRGGQPQHF

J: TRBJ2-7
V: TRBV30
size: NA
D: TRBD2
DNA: TGTGCCTGGAGTGTAAAAGCAGTAGCGGGGGGCGCCGCCAACTACGAGCAGTACTTC
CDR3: CAWSVKAVAGGAANYEQYF

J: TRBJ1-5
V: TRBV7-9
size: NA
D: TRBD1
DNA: TGTGCCAGCAGCTCCTCGGACAGGGGCGGCAGCAATCAGCCCCAGCATTTT
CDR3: CASSSSDRGGSNQPQHF

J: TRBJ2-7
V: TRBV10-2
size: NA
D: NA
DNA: TGCGCCGGCAGACCTGGGACCTCCTACGAGCAGTACTTC
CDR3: CAGRPGTSYEQYF

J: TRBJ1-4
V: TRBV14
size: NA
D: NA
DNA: TGTGCCAGCAGCCAAGAAGGGCAGGGGTGGGAAAAACTGTTTTTT
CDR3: CASSQEGQGWEKLFF

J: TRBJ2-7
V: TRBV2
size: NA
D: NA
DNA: TGTGCCAGCAGTGCGTACTGCGAGCAGTACTTC
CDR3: CASSAYCEQYF

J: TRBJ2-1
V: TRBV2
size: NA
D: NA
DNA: TGTGCCAGCGGGAAGGGGGGGTCCTACAATGAGCAGTTCTTC
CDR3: CASGKGGSYNEQFF

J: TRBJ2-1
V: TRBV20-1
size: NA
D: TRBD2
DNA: TGCATCAGGGGAGCGGGGGAGGACTATGAGCAGTTCTTC
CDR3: CIRGAGEDYEQFF

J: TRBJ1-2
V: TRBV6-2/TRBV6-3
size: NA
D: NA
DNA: TGTGCCAGCAGGATGAACTATGGCTACACCTTC
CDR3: CASRMNYGYTF

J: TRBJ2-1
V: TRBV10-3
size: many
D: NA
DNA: TGTGCCATCAGAACAGGGACCCACAATGAGCAGTTCTTC
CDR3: CAIRTGTHNEQFF

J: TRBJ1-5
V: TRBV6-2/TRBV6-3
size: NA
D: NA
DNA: TGTGCCAGCAGTACGCAAGGGTCAGGAGGACAGCCCCAGCATTTT
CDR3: CASSTQGSGGQPQHF

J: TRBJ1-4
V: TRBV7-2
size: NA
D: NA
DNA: TGTGCCAGCAGCTCGAGGGGAGCAACTAATGAAAAACTGTTTTTT
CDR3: CASSSRGATNEKLFF

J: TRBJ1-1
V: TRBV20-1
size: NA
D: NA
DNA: TGCAGTGCTAGTCGGGCCAACTTGAACACTGAAGCTTTCTTT
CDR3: CSASRANLNTEAFF

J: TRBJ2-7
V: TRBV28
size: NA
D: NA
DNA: TGTGCCAGCAGTTTTAAGTGGGGGAGCCCCCACGAGCAGTACTTC
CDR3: CASSFKWGSPHEQYF

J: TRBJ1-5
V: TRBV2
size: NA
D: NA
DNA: TGTGCCAGCAGAGCCGGGACGGCCACCAATCAGCCCCAGCATTTT
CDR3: CASRAGTATNQPQHF

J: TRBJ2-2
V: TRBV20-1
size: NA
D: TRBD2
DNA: TGCAGTGCTACTACTAGCGGAGTGAACACCGGGGAGCTGTTTTTT
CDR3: CSATTSGVNTGELFF

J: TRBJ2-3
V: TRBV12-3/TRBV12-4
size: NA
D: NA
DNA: TGTGCCAGCAGTTCGGACAGCACAGATACGCAGTATTTT
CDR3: CASSSDSTDTQYF

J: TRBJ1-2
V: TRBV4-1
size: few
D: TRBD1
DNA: TGCGCCAGCAGCCAAGTACAGGGGGACTATGGCTACACCTTC
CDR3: CASSQVQGDYGYTF

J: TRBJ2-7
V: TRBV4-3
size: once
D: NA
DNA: TGCGCCAGCAGCCAAGATTTAGGGGCGCGCTACGAGCAGTACTTC
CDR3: CASSQDLGARYEQYF

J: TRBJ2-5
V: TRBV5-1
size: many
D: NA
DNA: TGTGCCAGCAGCTTAGAAGGGACCCAGTACTTC
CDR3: CASSLEGTQYF

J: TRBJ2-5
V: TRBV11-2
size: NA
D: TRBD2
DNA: TGTGCCAGCGGCCGACGGGAGGTGACCCAGTACTTC
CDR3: CASGRREVTQYF

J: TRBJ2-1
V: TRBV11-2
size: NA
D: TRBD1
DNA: TGTGCCAGCAGCCCCCGCCGGGACAGCCAAGAGATCCAGTTCTTC
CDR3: CASSPRRDSQEIQFF

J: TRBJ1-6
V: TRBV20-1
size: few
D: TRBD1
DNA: TGCAGTGCTAGGGGACAGGGGAGCTCCTATAATTCACCCCTCCACTTT
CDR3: CSARGQGSSYNSPLHF